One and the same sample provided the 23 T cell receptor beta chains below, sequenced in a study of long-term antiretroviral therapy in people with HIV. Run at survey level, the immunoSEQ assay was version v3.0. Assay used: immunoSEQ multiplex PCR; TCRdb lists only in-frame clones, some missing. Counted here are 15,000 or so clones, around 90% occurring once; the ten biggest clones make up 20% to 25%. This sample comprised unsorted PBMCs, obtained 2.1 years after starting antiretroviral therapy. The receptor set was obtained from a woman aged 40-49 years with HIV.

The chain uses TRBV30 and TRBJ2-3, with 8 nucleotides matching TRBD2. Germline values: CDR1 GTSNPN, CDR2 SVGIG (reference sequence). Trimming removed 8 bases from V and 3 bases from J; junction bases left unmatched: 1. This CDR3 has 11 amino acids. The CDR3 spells CARGGTDTQYF. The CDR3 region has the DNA TGTGCCCGGGGGGGGACAGATACGCAGTATTTT.

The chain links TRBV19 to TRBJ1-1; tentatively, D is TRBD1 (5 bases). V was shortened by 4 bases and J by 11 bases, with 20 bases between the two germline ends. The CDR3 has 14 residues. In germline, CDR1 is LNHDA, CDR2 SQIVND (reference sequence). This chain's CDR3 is CASSTGAAPPAAFF. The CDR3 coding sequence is TGTGCCAGTAGTACCGGGGCAGCCCCACCGGCCGCTTTCTTT.

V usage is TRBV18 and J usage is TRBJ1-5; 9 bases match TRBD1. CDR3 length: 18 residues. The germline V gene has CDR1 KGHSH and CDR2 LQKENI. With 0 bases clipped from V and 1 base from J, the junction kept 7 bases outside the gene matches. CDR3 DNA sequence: TGTGCCAGCTCACCACCGGGACAGGGAAGAGGAAGCAATCAGCCCCAGCATTTT. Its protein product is CASSPPGQGRGSNQPQHF. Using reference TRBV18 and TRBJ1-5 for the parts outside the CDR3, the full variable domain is NAGVMQNPRHLVRRRGQEARLRCSPMKGHSHVYWYRQLPEEGLKFMVYLQKENIIDESGMPKERFSAEFPKEGPSILRIQQVVRGDSAAYFCASSPPGQGRGSNQPQHFGDGTRLSIL.

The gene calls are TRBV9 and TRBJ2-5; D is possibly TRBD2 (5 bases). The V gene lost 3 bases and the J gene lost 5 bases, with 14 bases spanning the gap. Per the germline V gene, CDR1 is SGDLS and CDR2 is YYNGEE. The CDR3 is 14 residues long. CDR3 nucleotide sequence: TGTGCCAGCAGCGGTCCCTGGTCGGGGGAGACCCAGTACTTC. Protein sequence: CASSGPWSGETQYF. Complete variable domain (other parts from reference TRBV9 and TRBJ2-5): DSGVTQTPKHLITATGQRVTLRCSPRSGDLSVYWYQQSLDQGLQFLIQYYNGEERAKGNILERFSAQQFPDLHSELNLSSLELGDSALYFCASSGPWSGETQYFGPGTRLLVL.

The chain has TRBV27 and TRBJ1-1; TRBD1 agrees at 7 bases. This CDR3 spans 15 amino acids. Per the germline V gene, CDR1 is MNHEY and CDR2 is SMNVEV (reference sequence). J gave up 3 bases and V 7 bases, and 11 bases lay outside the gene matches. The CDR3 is CASTTTGRGDTEAFF. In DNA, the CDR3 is TGTGCCAGCACCACGACAGGGCGGGGAGACACTGAAGCTTTCTTT.

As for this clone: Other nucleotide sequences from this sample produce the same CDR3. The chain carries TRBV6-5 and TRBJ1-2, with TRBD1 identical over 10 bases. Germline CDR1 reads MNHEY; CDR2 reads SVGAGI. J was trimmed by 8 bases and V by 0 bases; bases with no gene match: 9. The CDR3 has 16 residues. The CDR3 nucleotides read TGTGCCAGCAGTTACTCCCGGACAGGGGGTCTGACAGGCTACACCTTC. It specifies CASSYSRTGGLTGYTF.

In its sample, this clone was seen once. CDR3 sequence (DNA): TGTGCCAGCAGTTATGGGAGCGGGGGGTTCACCGGGGAGCTGTTTTTT. This sequence encodes CASSYGSGGFTGELFF. The V and J genes are TRBV6-6 and TRBJ2-2, with 9 bases aligning to TRBD2. Germline CDR1 MNHNY, CDR2 SVGAGI (reference sequence). V shed 3 bases and J 4 bases; nucleotides not matched to a gene: 6. This CDR3 has 16 residues.

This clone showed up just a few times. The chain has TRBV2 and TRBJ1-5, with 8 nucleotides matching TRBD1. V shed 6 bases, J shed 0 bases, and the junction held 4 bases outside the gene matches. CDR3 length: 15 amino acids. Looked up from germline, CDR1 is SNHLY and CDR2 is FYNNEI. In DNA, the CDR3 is TGTGCCAGCAGGGGGACAGGTTATAGCAATCAGCCCCAGCATTTT. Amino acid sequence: CASRGTGYSNQPQHF.

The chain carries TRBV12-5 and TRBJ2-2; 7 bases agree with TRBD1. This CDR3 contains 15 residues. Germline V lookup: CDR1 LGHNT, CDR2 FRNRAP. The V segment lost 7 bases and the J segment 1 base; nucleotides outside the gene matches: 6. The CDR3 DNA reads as TGTGCTAGTGCCATCGACAGGGAGAACACCGGGGAGCTGTTTTTT. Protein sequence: CASAIDRENTGELFF.

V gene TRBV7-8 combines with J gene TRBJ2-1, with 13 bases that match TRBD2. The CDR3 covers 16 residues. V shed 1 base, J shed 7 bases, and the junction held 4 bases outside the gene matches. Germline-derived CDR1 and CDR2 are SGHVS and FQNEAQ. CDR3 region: CASSLELAGGQNEQFF. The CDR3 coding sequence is TGTGCCAGCAGCTTAGAACTAGCGGGGGGGCAGAATGAGCAGTTCTTC.

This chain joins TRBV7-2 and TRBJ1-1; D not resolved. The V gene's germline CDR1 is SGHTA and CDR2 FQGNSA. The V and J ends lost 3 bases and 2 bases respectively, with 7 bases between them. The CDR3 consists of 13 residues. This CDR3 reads CASSFGENTEAFF. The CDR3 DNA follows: TGTGCCAGCAGCTTTGGGGAAAACACTGAAGCTTTCTTT.

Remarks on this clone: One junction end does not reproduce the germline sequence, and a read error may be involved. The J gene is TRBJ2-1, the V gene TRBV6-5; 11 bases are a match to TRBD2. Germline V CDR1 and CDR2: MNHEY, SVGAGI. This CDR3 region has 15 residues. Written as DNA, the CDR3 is TGTACCAGCAGTTACTATACTAGCGGGGGCGATGAGCAGTTCTTC. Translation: CTSSYYTSGGDEQFF.

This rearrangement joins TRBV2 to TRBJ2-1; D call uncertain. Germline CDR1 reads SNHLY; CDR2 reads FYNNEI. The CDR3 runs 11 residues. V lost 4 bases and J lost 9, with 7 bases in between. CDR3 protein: CASSAAIEQFF. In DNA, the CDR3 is TGTGCCAGCAGTGCAGCGATTGAGCAGTTCTTC.

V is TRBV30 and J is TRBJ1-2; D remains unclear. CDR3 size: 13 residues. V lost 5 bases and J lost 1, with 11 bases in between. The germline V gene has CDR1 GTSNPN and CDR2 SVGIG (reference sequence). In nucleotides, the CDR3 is TGTGCCTGGGGATTACTTGGTAACTATGGCTACACCTTC. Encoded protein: CAWGLLGNYGYTF.

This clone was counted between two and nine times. DNA for the CDR3: TGTGCCAGCAGCTTAGGGACTAGCGGGGGAGGAAATACGCAGTATTTT. Its protein product is CASSLGTSGGGNTQYF. The chain carries TRBV7-2 and TRBJ2-3, with 13 bases identical to TRBD2. Trimming cost V 1 base and J 7 bases; bases outside gene matches: 5. The CDR3 is 16 amino acids. CDR1 and CDR2 (germline): SGHTA, FQGNSA. The full variable domain, in which reference TRBV7-2 and TRBJ2-3 provide the parts outside the CDR3, is GAGVSQSPSNKVTEKGKDVELRCDPISGHTALYWYRQSLGQGLEFLIYFQGNSAPDKSGLPSDRFSAERTGGSVSTLTIQRTQQEDSAVYLCASSLGTSGGGNTQYFGPGTRLTVL.

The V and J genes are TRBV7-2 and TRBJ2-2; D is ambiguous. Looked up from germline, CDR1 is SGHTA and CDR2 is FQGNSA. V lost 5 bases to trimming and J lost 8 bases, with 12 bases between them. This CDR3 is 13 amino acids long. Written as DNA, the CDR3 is TGTGCCAGCAGCAAAAATCCATGGGGGGAGCTGTTTTTT. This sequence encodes CASSKNPWGELFF.

CDR3 protein: CASREGAGETQYF. CDR3 DNA: TGTGCCAGCCGGGAGGGGGCGGGGGAGACCCAGTACTTC. The chain combines TRBV7-2 with TRBJ2-5, with D possibly being TRBD2 (8 bases). The V end was cut by 8 bases, the J end by 5 bases, with 15 bases between. Germline CDR1 is SGHTA and CDR2 is FQGNSA. CDR3 length equals 13 residues.

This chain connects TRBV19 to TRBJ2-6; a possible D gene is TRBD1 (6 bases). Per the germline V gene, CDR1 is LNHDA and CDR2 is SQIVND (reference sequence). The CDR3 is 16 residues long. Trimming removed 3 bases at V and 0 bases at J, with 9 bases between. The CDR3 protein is CASSIGQTSGANVLTF. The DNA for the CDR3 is TGTGCCAGTAGTATCGGACAGACCTCTGGGGCCAACGTCCTGACTTTC.

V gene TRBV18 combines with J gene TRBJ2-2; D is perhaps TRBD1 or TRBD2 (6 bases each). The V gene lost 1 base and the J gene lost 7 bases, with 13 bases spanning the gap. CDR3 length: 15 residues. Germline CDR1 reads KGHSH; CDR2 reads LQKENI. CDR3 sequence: CASSPLGGRDGELFF. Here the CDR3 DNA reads TGTGCCAGCTCACCACTGGGGGGCCGAGACGGGGAGCTGTTTTTT.

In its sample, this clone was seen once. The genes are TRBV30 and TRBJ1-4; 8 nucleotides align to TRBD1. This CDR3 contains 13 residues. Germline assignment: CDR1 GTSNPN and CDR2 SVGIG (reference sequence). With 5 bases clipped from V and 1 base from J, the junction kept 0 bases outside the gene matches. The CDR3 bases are TGTGCCTGGGACAGGGGAACTAATGAAAAACTGTTTTTT. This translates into CAWDRGTNEKLFF.

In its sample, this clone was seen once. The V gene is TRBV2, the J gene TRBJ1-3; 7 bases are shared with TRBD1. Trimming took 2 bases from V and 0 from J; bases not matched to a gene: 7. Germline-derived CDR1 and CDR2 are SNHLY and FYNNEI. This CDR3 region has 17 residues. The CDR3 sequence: CASSERDSLGSGNTIYF. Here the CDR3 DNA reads TGTGCCAGCAGTGAACGGGACAGTCTCGGCTCTGGAAACACCATATATTTT. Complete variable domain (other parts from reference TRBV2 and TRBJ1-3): EPEVTQTPSHQVTQMGQEVILRCVPISNHLYFYWYRQILGQKVEFLVSFYNNEISEKSEIFDDQFSVERPDGSNFTLKIRSTKLEDSAMYFCASSERDSLGSGNTIYFGEGSWLTVV.

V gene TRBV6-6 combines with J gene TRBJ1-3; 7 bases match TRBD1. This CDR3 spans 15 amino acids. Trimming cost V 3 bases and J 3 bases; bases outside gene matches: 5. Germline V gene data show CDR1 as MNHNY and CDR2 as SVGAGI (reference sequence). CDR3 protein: CASSYGSGGGNTIYF. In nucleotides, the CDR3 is TGTGCCAGCAGTTATGGATCAGGGGGTGGAAACACCATATATTTT.

DNA for the CDR3: TGTGCCAGCAGCAAGGGACAGGGTAGCAATCAGCCCCAGCATTTT. This translates into CASSKGQGSNQPQHF. V usage is TRBV7-9 and J usage is TRBJ1-5; 9 nucleotides align to TRBD1. Germline V CDR1 and CDR2: SEHNR, FQNEAQ (reference sequence). This CDR3 contains 15 residues. Trimming at V came to 5 bases and at J to 0 bases, leaving 2 bases not matched to a gene.